What follows is one T cell receptor beta chain and its context. No antigen is known for it. RNA was extracted and reverse transcribed into cDNA as the sequencing template. Clones were sequenced by immunoSEQ multiplex PCR, and TCRdb holds only the in-frame ones, with some missing. The sample consists of roughly 190,000 clones, more than 50% of them appearing once. The sample originates from a study of CD8+ T cells in alopecia areata. Across the study: Patients in the study were on tofacitinib for 6 to 18 months, then off it for 6 months. Study-level results: The study found tofacitinib significantly decreased scalp clonality and expanded CD8+ clones among the top 100.

There are 13 residues in the CDR3. V was pared by 6 bases and J by 3 bases, with 12 bases between. The germline V gene has CDR1 SGHDT and CDR2 YYEEEE. As for treatment: oral pan-JAK inhibitor, 5-10 mg twice daily. As part of sample collection, lesional scalp punch biopsies and peripheral blood were taken from alopecia areata patients. The clonotype was recovered from a human donor with alopecia areata. The chain uses TRBV5-6 and TRBJ1-2, with D perhaps TRBD1 (5 bases). The material sequenced was CD4+ T cells sorted from blood, taken at week 24, from a patient treated with tofacitinib. Here the CDR3 DNA reads TGTGCCAGCAACCCTGGGACGGACTATGGCTACACCTTC. This encodes CASNPGTDYGYTF.